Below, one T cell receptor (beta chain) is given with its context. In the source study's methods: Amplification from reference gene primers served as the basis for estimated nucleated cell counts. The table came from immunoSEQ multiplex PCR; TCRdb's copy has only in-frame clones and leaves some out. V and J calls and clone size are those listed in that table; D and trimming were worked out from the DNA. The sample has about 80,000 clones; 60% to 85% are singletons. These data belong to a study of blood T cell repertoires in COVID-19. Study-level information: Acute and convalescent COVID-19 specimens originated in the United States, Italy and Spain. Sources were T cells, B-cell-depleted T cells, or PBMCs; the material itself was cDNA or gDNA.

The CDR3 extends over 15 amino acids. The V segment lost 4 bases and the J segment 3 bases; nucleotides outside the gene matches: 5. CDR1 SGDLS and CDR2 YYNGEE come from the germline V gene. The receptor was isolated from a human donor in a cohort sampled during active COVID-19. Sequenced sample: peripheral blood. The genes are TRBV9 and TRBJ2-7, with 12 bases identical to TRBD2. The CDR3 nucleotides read TGTGCCAGCAGCCCCCGACTAGCGGGGGTCTACGAGCAGTACTTC. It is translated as CASSPRLAGVYEQYF.